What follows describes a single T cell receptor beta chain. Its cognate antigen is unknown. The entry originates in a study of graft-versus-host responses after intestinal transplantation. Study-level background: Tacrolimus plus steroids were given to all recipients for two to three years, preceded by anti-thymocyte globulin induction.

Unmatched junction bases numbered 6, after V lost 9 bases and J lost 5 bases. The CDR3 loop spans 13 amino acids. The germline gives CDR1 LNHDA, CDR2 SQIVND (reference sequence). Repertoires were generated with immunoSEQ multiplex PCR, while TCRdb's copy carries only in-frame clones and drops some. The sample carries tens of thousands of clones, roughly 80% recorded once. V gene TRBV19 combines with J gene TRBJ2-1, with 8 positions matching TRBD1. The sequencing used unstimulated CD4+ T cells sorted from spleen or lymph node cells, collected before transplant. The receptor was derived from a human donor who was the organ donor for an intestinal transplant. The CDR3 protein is CASKGQAHNEQFF. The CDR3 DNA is TGTGCCAGCAAGGGACAGGCCCACAATGAGCAGTTCTTC.